These 27 T cell receptor beta chains came from one sample sequenced in a study of shared clonotypes between healthy human individuals (dated by TCRdb to 2020 to 2021). Library preparation employed the immunoSEQ multiplex PCR assay. The source is immuneACCESS, and TCRdb retained only in-frame sequences with V and J called. Part of the clones is not carried over; for the studies checked, unresolved V genes explain less than half of this, and the remainder is unexplained. In all, the sample holds more than 450,000 clones, and around 74% of those were seen once. The ten largest clones capture 10% to 15% of the sample. The sequenced material came from PBMCs. Receptor source: a woman aged 40-49 years in good health. Some clones in this sample may be carry-over from other donors' samples.

This clone appeared a few times. This sequence joins TRBV6-6 and TRBJ2-3; D remains ambiguous. Germline-derived CDR1 and CDR2 are MNHNY and SVGAGI (reference sequence). Deletions cut 0 bases from V and 2 bases from J, with 6 bases between. CDR3 length: 14 residues. The chain's CDR3 is CASSYSVSTDTQYF. The CDR3 DNA sequence: TGTGCCAGCAGTTACTCGGTATCCACAGATACGCAGTATTTT.

A note on this clone: This clone may be a read error of a much larger clone one base away. The chain carries TRBV28 and TRBJ1-2; 10 bases line up with TRBD1. J lost 6 bases, V lost 6 bases, and 1 base had no gene match. Germline loops: CDR1 MDHEN, CDR2 SYDVKM. The CDR3 contains 12 residues. Here the CDR3 reads CASRTGGHGYTF. The CDR3 region has the DNA TGTGCCAGCAGGACAGGGGGCCATGGCTACACCTTC.

This clone was seen a few times. The chain uses TRBV5-4 and TRBJ2-7, with 7 positions matching TRBD1. Germline trimming cut 0 bases from V and 2 bases from J; bases unmatched to any gene: 8. The CDR3 covers 16 residues. CDR1 and CDR2 from the germline V gene are SGHNT and YYREEE (reference sequence). The chain's CDR3 is CASSLGSRQGAYEQYF. CDR3 coding DNA: TGTGCCAGCAGCTTGGGGTCCCGGCAGGGGGCCTACGAGCAGTACTTC.

This clone was detected a few times. The V call is TRBV5-1, the J call TRBJ1-5; tentatively, D is TRBD1 (5 bases). Germline lookup yields CDR1 SGHRS and CDR2 YFSETQ. CDR3 length: 15 residues. The V gene lost 0 bases and the J gene lost 4 bases, with 11 bases spanning the gap. CDR3 sequence reads: CASSLGTSGNQPQHF. The CDR3 DNA follows: TGCGCCAGCAGCTTGGGGACATCGGGGAATCAGCCCCAGCATTTT.

The chain employs TRBV5-4 and TRBJ2-1, with D possibly being TRBD1 (6 bases). With 4 bases removed from V and 0 bases from J, the gap between germline ends came to 11 bases. In germline, CDR1 is SGHNT, CDR2 YYREEE (reference sequence). The CDR3 totals 15 residues. The CDR3 DNA sequence: TGTGCCAGCAGCCGGGACACCCGCTCCTACAATGAGCAGTTCTTC. This translates into CASSRDTRSYNEQFF.

The V gene is TRBV9, the J gene TRBJ2-1, with 13 positions matching TRBD2. Trimming cost V 4 bases and J 9 bases; bases outside gene matches: 13. CDR3 size: 17 residues. Germline values: CDR1 SGDLS, CDR2 YYNGEE. The DNA of the CDR3 is TGTGCCAGCAGCCTTGCCCCTACTAGCGGGAGGGCCGGTGAGCAGTTCTTC. Translation: CASSLAPTSGRAGEQFF.

This chain joins TRBV7-9 and TRBJ2-1; D might be TRBD2 (6 bases). This CDR3 has 14 amino acids. The V end was cut by 1 base, the J end by 9 bases, with 13 bases between. Germline lookup yields CDR1 SEHNR and CDR2 FQNEAQ (reference sequence). The CDR3 sequence: CASSLGGDGSEQFF. Written as DNA, the CDR3 is TGTGCCAGCAGCTTAGGCGGGGACGGCAGTGAGCAGTTCTTC.

The V call is TRBV28, the J call TRBJ2-7; D ambiguous. The V end lost 3 bases, the J end lost 3 bases, and 9 bases lay between the germline ends. Germline V gene lookup returns CDR1 MDHEN and CDR2 SYDVKM. The CDR3 extends over 13 amino acids. CDR3 in amino acids: CASSFGQFYEQYF. CDR3 DNA: TGTGCCAGCAGTTTTGGGCAGTTCTACGAGCAGTACTTC.

As DNA, the CDR3 is TGTGCCATCGGCGCCGGGCCTACAGATACGCAGTATTTT. Translated: CAIGAGPTDTQYF. The chain links TRBV10-3 to TRBJ2-3; unclear D gene. Trimming removed 8 bases at V and 3 bases at J, with 12 bases between. The CDR3 covers 13 residues. Germline lookup yields CDR1 ENHRY and CDR2 SYGVKD.

The rearrangement links TRBV18 to TRBJ2-5; 8 bases are shared with TRBD1. This CDR3 is 15 amino acids long. The J segment lost 5 bases and the V segment lost 2 bases, leaving 7 bases of the junction unmatched. Germline assignment: CDR1 KGHSH and CDR2 LQKENI. The CDR3 sequence is CASSPVAGGQETQYF. In DNA form, the CDR3 reads TGTGCCAGCTCACCAGTAGCAGGGGGCCAGGAGACCCAGTACTTC.

The chain combines TRBV6-1 with TRBJ2-1, with D possibly being TRBD1 (5 bases). In germline, CDR1 is MNHNS, CDR2 SASEGT. Trimming shortened V by 0 bases and J by 7 bases, and 22 bases separated the two germline ends. This CDR3 region has 18 residues. In nucleotides, the CDR3 is TGTGCCAGCAGTGAAGCAGGGGTGGGCAGGGTATGGCGAAATGAGCAGTTCTTC. Translated, it gives CASSEAGVGRVWRNEQFF.

V gene TRBV9 combines with J gene TRBJ2-5; possible D gene TRBD2, 5 bases. CDR3 length: 15 amino acids. Deletions cut 4 bases from V and 5 bases from J, with 18 bases between. CDR1 and CDR2 (germline): SGDLS, YYNGEE. CDR3 sequence: CASSLGTRPGETQYF. The CDR3 coding sequence is TGTGCCAGCAGCTTAGGCACCCGACCGGGGGAGACCCAGTACTTC.

The CDR3 nucleotides are TGTGCCAGCAGCTATTTAGCGGGAGCGTACAATGAGCAGTTCTTC. Its protein product is CASSYLAGAYNEQFF. The chain combines TRBV7-6 with TRBJ2-1; 9 bases line up with TRBD2. The CDR3 loop spans 15 amino acids. CDR1 and CDR2 (germline): SGHVS, FNYEAQ. V was clipped by 4 bases and J by 4 bases; unmatched bases: 5. The full variable domain, in which reference TRBV7-6 and TRBJ2-1 provide the parts outside the CDR3, is GAGVSQSPRYKVTKRGQDVALRCDPISGHVSLYWYRQALGQGPEFLTYFNYEAQQDKSGLPNDRFSAERPEGSISTLTIQRTEQRDSAMYRCASSYLAGAYNEQFFGPGTRLTVL.

This clone has only a few counts. The chain carries TRBV9 and TRBJ2-7; 15 bases map to TRBD2. CDR3 length: 16 residues. The J segment lost 3 bases and the V segment lost 4 bases, leaving 5 bases of the junction unmatched. Germline values: CDR1 SGDLS, CDR2 YYNGEE. The CDR3 region has the DNA TGTGCCAGCAGCTTGGGGACTAGCGGGAGGATCTACGAGCAGTACTTC. Its protein product is CASSLGTSGRIYEQYF.

A single count supports this clone. The CDR3 DNA reads TGTGCCAGCAGCGGAACAGGGGGTATGAACACTGAAGCTTTCTTT. Its translation: CASSGTGGMNTEAFF. The chain links TRBV5-4 to TRBJ1-1, with 8 bases lining up with TRBD1. The CDR3 is 15 amino acids. Per the germline V gene, CDR1 is SGHNT and CDR2 is YYREEE (reference sequence). V shed 4 bases, J shed 0 bases, and the junction held 5 bases outside the gene matches.

DNA of the CDR3: TGTGCCAGCAGTTTCCGCAGGGGTACTGAAGCTTTCTTT. The encoded protein is CASSFRRGTEAFF. This chain joins TRBV6-5 and TRBJ1-1, with D tentatively TRBD1 (6 bases). CDR3 length equals 13 residues. Germline V gene data show CDR1 as MNHEY and CDR2 as SVGAGI. V shed 4 bases and J shed 5 bases, with 11 bases lying between them.

The chain uses TRBV7-3 and TRBJ2-5; maybe TRBD1 (5 bases). The CDR3 spans 13 residues. Germline-derived CDR1 and CDR2 are SGHTA and FQGTGA. Trimming stripped 2 bases from V and 5 bases from J, with 9 bases between. CDR3 sequence reads: CASSLQGKETQYF. In DNA form, the CDR3 reads TGTGCCAGCAGCTTACAGGGAAAGGAGACCCAGTACTTC.

The gene calls are TRBV28 and TRBJ2-2; 8 nucleotides line up with TRBD1. In germline, CDR1 is MDHEN, CDR2 SYDVKM. This CDR3 spans 15 amino acids. V shed 2 bases and J 7 bases; nucleotides not matched to a gene: 6. CDR3 sequence reads: CASSLSQGAGGELFF. CDR3 nucleotides: TGTGCCAGCAGTTTAAGTCAGGGGGCCGGCGGGGAGCTGTTTTTT.

This chain links TRBV6-1 with TRBJ2-7; perhaps TRBD2 as D (5 bases). The CDR3 extends over 14 amino acids. Deletions cut 1 base from V and 6 bases from J, with 13 bases between. The germline gives CDR1 MNHNS, CDR2 SASEGT. CDR3 bases: TGTGCCAGCAGTGAAGGGACTTACTCGGGCGAGCAGTACTTC. It is translated as CASSEGTYSGEQYF.

The genes are TRBV2 and TRBJ2-7; 8 nucleotides line up with TRBD1. V was clipped by 8 bases and J by 2 bases; unmatched bases: 5. Germline V gene lookup returns CDR1 SNHLY and CDR2 FYNNEI. CDR3 length: 13 amino acids. The DNA of the CDR3 is TGTGCCAGCTTGGACAGGGTCACCTACGAGCAGTACTTC. It is translated as CASLDRVTYEQYF. Full variable domain (rest looked up from reference TRBV2 and TRBJ2-7): EPEVTQTPSHQVTQMGQEVILRCVPISNHLYFYWYRQILGQKVEFLVSFYNNEISEKSEIFDDQFSVERPDGSNFTLKIRSTKLEDSAMYFCASLDRVTYEQYFGPGTRLTVT.

The chain links TRBV4-2 to TRBJ2-1; TRBD2 aligns across 10 bases. J was trimmed by 5 bases and V by 6 bases; bases with no gene match: 7. CDR1 and CDR2 (germline): LGHNA, YNFKEQ. This CDR3 is 15 amino acids long. For the CDR3, the DNA is TGTGCCAGCAGTCGTATAGCGGGAGGTCACAATGAGCAGTTCTTC. Amino acid sequence: CASSRIAGGHNEQFF.

The CDR3 DNA sequence: TGTGCCAGCAGCAAGCTGGCGGGGAGCACAGATACGCAGTATTTT. This translates into CASSKLAGSTDTQYF. This chain joins TRBV7-2 and TRBJ2-3; a weak D match, TRBD2 (6 bases). V lost 5 bases to trimming and J lost 0 bases, with 12 bases between them. The CDR3 runs to 15 residues. Germline V gene sequence: CDR1 SGHTA, CDR2 FQGNSA. Full variable domain (remainder filled in from reference TRBV7-2 and TRBJ2-3): GAGVSQSPSNKVTEKGKDVELRCDPISGHTALYWYRQSLGQGLEFLIYFQGNSAPDKSGLPSDRFSAERTGGSVSTLTIQRTQQEDSAVYLCASSKLAGSTDTQYFGPGTRLTVL.

The chain joins TRBV7-8 to TRBJ2-2; 9 positions agree with TRBD1. The CDR3 extends over 15 amino acids. The V and J ends lost 5 bases and 4 bases, in that order; junction bases with no gene match: 5. CDR1 SGHVS and CDR2 FQNEAQ come from the germline V gene. The CDR3 sequence: CASSAQGASTGELFF. CDR3 bases: TGTGCCAGCAGCGCACAGGGGGCGAGCACCGGGGAGCTGTTTTTT.

The rearrangement joins TRBV7-8 to TRBJ2-1; TRBD2 matches at 12 bases. Germline lookup yields CDR1 SGHVS and CDR2 FQNEAQ. This CDR3 has 16 residues. Trimming at V came to 0 bases and at J to 12 bases, leaving 9 bases not matched to a gene. CDR3 sequence reads: CASSLAGRLAGVVQFF. Here the CDR3 DNA reads TGTGCCAGCAGCTTAGCGGGGCGACTAGCGGGAGTGGTGCAGTTCTTC.

J is TRBJ2-1 and V is TRBV5-1, with 7 bases lining up with TRBD2. Trimming removed 0 bases from V and 7 bases from J; junction bases left unmatched: 4. This CDR3 region has 14 residues. The germline gives CDR1 SGHRS, CDR2 YFSETQ. The CDR3 here is CASSLGGSGNEQFF. The DNA for the CDR3 is TGCGCCAGCAGCTTGGGCGGGAGTGGGAATGAGCAGTTCTTC. Drawing the rest from reference TRBV5-1 and TRBJ2-1, the complete variable domain is KAGVTQTPRYLIKTRGQQVTLSCSPISGHRSVSWYQQTPGQGLQFLFEYFSETQRNKGNFPGRFSGRQFSNSRSEMNVSTLELGDSALYLCASSLGGSGNEQFFGPGTRLTVL.

The rearrangement links TRBV6-1 to TRBJ2-7; 7 positions match TRBD1. Trimming took 4 bases from V and 2 from J; bases not matched to a gene: 8. CDR3 length equals 15 residues. CDR1 MNHNS and CDR2 SASEGT come from the germline V gene. The CDR3 coding sequence is TGTGCCAGCAGTGTCTTAGGGACAGAGACCTACGAGCAGTACTTC. This encodes CASSVLGTETYEQYF.

This clone has a handful of counts. The chain is built from TRBV6-1 and TRBJ2-5, with D possibly being TRBD1 (6 bases). Trimming took off 5 bases at V and 1 base at J, with 14 bases between the two ends. The CDR3 runs to 15 residues. From germline, CDR1 is MNHNS and CDR2 SASEGT. The CDR3 region is CASSITRDTQETQYF. For the CDR3, the DNA is TGTGCCAGCAGTATAACCCGGGACACCCAAGAGACCCAGTACTTC.